These 10 T cell receptor beta chains originate from one sample sequenced in a study of siplizumab effects on memory and regulatory T cells (dated by TCRdb to about 2019). The library came from the immunoSEQ multiplex PCR assay. TCRdb limited this immuneACCESS table to in-frame rearrangements with V and J called. A share of clones is missing; checked studies link under half to unresolved V genes, and the rest is unexplained. Within this sample are about 100,000 clones, with around 90% of them counted one time only. The ten largest account for roughly 2.7% of the sample. The sample taken for sequencing was CD4+ T cells sorted from blood. These receptors came from a human donor in good health. Some clones in this sample may be carry-over from other donors' samples.

The chain is built from TRBV5-8 and TRBJ1-3; D is ambiguous. Trimming pared 2 bases from V and 2 bases from J, leaving 5 bases between. The V gene's germline CDR1 is SGHTS and CDR2 YDEGEE. The CDR3 sequence is 13 residues long. DNA of the CDR3: TGTGCCAGCAGCTTTAACCCTGGAAACACCATATATTTT. It yields the protein CASSFNPGNTIYF.

The chain recombines TRBV25-1 with TRBJ2-1, with TRBD2 matching over 12 bases. The ends lost 2 bases at V and 9 bases at J; junction bases unmatched: 2. Germline loops: CDR1 MGHDK, CDR2 SYGVNS. CDR3 length equals 14 residues. DNA for the CDR3: TGTGCCAGCAGTGAAGGACTAGCGGGATTTGAGCAGTTCTTC. Translated: CASSEGLAGFEQFF. Drawing the rest from reference TRBV25-1 and TRBJ2-1, the complete variable domain is EADIYQTPRYLVIGTGKKITLECSQTMGHDKMYWYQQDPGMELHLIHYSYGVNSTEKGDLSSESTVSRIRTEHFPLTLESARPSHTSQYLCASSEGLAGFEQFFGPGTRLTVL.

In its sample, this clone was seen once. The J gene is TRBJ1-1, the V gene TRBV5-1, with 9 bases identical to TRBD1. The CDR3 has 17 amino acids. V was clipped by 1 base and J by 5 bases; unmatched bases: 12. Germline CDR1 SGHRS, CDR2 YFSETQ. The CDR3 loop is CASSLLPAGQGETEAFF. The DNA of the CDR3 is TGCGCCAGCAGCTTGCTTCCTGCGGGACAGGGAGAAACTGAAGCTTTCTTT.

This clone was observed a single time. The genes are TRBV10-2 and TRBJ2-3; D gene ambiguous. Germline V gene lookup returns CDR1 WSHSY and CDR2 SAAADI. The CDR3 is 14 amino acids. V was pared by 7 bases and J by 9 bases, with 20 bases between. CDR3 amino acids: CASTERATPGTQYF. The CDR3 coding sequence is TGCGCCAGCACAGAAAGAGCGACCCCAGGAACGCAGTATTTT.

The chain links TRBV4-2 to TRBJ2-3; 10 bases match TRBD2. Germline CDR1 is LGHNA and CDR2 is YNFKEQ. V trimming: 1 base; J trimming: 4 bases; junction bases outside the gene matches: 14. This CDR3 has 19 amino acids. The CDR3 DNA reads TGTGCCAGCAGCCAAGGGGCACTAGCGGGACGAGTTGGCGCAGATACGCAGTATTTT. Translation gives CASSQGALAGRVGADTQYF.

A single count supports this clone. The genes are TRBV18 and TRBJ2-1; tentative D call: TRBD2 (5 bases). Germline values: CDR1 KGHSH, CDR2 LQKENI. V lost 3 bases, J lost 5 bases, and 8 bases lay in between. This CDR3 contains 13 residues. The CDR3 sequence: CASSPQADNEQFF. The CDR3 coding sequence is TGTGCCAGCTCACCTCAAGCGGACAATGAGCAGTTCTTC. Full variable domain (missing parts from reference TRBV18 and TRBJ2-1): NAGVMQNPRHLVRRRGQEARLRCSPMKGHSHVYWYRQLPEEGLKFMVYLQKENIIDESGMPKERFSAEFPKEGPSILRIQQVVRGDSAAYFCASSPQADNEQFFGPGTRLTVL.

The gene calls are TRBV10-2 and TRBJ2-3; TRBD2 agrees at 12 bases. The CDR3 runs to 16 residues. V lost 5 bases, J lost 2 bases, and 5 bases stayed unmatched. Germline CDR1 WSHSY, CDR2 SAAADI. The CDR3 loop reads CASSLRTSGATDTQYF. The CDR3, as DNA: TGCGCCAGCAGTTTGAGGACTAGCGGGGCCACAGATACGCAGTATTTT.

The chain is built from TRBV5-1 and TRBJ1-1; D unclear. Trimming removed 4 bases at V and 3 bases at J, with 10 bases between. The CDR3 is made up of 13 amino acids. CDR1 SGHRS and CDR2 YFSETQ come from the germline V gene. The CDR3 spells CASSVRVDTEAFF. In nucleotides, the CDR3 is TGCGCCAGCAGCGTAAGGGTTGACACTGAAGCTTTCTTT.

This clone occurred a few times. This sequence joins TRBV5-4 and TRBJ1-1; D gene ambiguous. The CDR3 is made up of 12 amino acids. Between the trimmed V and J ends, which lost 0 bases and 7 bases, there was a span of 7 bases. Germline CDR1 SGHNT, CDR2 YYREEE (reference sequence). The CDR3 reads CASSLGRFEAFF. Here the CDR3 DNA reads TGTGCCAGCAGCTTGGGTCGGTTTGAAGCTTTCTTT.

The chain couples TRBV19 to TRBJ2-2, with TRBD1 matching over 7 bases. The CDR3 extends over 14 amino acids. J was trimmed by 11 bases and V by 3 bases; bases with no gene match: 9. Germline V gene sequence: CDR1 LNHDA, CDR2 SQIVND (reference sequence). In DNA form, the CDR3 reads TGTGCCAGTAGTATTAAGACGGGACAGAGTGAGCTGTTTTTT. Protein: CASSIKTGQSELFF. Filled out from reference TRBV19 and TRBJ2-2, the complete variable domain reads DGGITQSPKYLFRKEGQNVTLSCEQNLNHDAMYWYRQDPGQGLRLIYYSQIVNDFQKGDIAEGYSVSREKKESFPLTVTSAQKNPTAFYLCASSIKTGQSELFFGEGSRLTVL.